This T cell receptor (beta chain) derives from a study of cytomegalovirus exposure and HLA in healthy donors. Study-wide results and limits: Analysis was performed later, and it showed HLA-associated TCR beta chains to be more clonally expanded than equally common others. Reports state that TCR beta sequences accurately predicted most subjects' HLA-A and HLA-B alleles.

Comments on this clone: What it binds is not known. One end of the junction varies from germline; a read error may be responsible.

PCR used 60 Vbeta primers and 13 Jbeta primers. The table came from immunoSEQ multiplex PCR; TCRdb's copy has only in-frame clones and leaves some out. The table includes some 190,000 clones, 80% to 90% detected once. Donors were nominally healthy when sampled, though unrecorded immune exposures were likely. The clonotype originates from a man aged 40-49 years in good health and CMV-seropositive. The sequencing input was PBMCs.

CDR3 loop: CSSSPGEYQETQYF. Written as DNA, the CDR3 is TGTTCCAGCAGCCCCGGGGAGTACCAAGAGACCCAGTACTTC. The rearrangement uses TRBV7-9 and TRBJ2-5, with D maybe TRBD2 (5 bases). The CDR3 is 14 residues long. Germline V gene lookup returns CDR1 SEHNR and CDR2 FQNEAQ (reference sequence).